This is a list of T cell receptor beta chains from one sample in a study of naive and memory T cell subsets. TCRdb independently ran MiXCR on the UMI-ligation and nested PCR reads; one entry per CDR3 protein. This sample has tens of thousands of distinct CDR3 sequences; around 13% occur once, and the top ten carry 0.75% to 1%. Material: central memory CD4+ T cells from blood. The receptors stem from a human donor in good health. CDR3s include the opening cysteine and the closing phenylalanine or tryptophan. D genes are given only for firm matches. Not all rows give a size; the values are once, few, many and, for expanded clones, a class.

NA,NA,TRBV3-1,TRBJ1-5,14,CASSPQWGNQPQHF,TGTGCCAGCAGCCCTCAATGGGGCAATCAGCCCCAGCATTTT
NA,NA,TRBV30,TRBJ1-2,13,CAWSAFTGIGYTF,TGTGCCTGGAGTGCATTCACAGGGATCGGCTACACCTTC
NA,TRBD2,TRBV20-1,TRBJ2-3,13,CSATAGGRDTQYF,TGCAGTGCTACAGCGGGAGGGAGAGATACGCAGTATTTT
NA,TRBD1,TRBV3-1,TRBJ2-3,17,CASSPRPGQGSTDTQYF,TGTGCCAGCAGTCCCAGACCGGGACAGGGGAGCACAGATACGCAGTATTTT
NA,TRBD1,TRBV28,TRBJ1-1,16,CASSSPGQGAGTEAFF,TGTGCCAGCAGTTCACCTGGACAGGGGGCGGGCACTGAAGCTTTCTTT
NA,NA,TRBV28,TRBJ2-1,14,CASSLVIREIGQFF,TGTGCCAGCAGTTTAGTTATAAGGGAGATTGGGCAGTTCTTC
NA,TRBD1,TRBV20-1,TRBJ1-5,13,CSASDRGHQPQHF,TGCAGTGCTAGCGACAGGGGCCATCAGCCCCAGCATTTT
few,NA,TRBV7-3,TRBJ2-5,15,CASSPKGQYQETQYF,TGTGCCAGCAGCCCGAAAGGACAGTACCAAGAGACCCAGTACTTC
NA,NA,TRBV12-3/TRBV12-4,TRBJ1-2,15,CASSFSGAGNYGYTF,TGTGCCAGCAGTTTTTCAGGGGCGGGTAACTATGGCTACACCTTC
few,TRBD2,TRBV24-1,TRBJ2-1,16,CATRAPGTSGTNEQFF,TGTGCCACCAGGGCCCCGGGGACTAGCGGGACGAATGAGCAGTTCTTC
few,TRBD2,TRBV15,TRBJ2-1,18,CATSREYPGLAVYNEQFF,TGTGCCACCAGCAGGGAATACCCGGGACTAGCGGTATACAATGAGCAGTTCTTC
few,NA,TRBV12-3/TRBV12-4,TRBJ1-1,14,CASRTRQTFTEAFF,TGTGCCAGCAGGACGAGACAGACGTTCACTGAAGCTTTCTTT
NA,NA,TRBV29-1,TRBJ1-1,14,CSVGSRTASTEAFF,TGCAGCGTTGGCTCCCGGACAGCGAGCACTGAAGCTTTCTTT
NA,NA,TRBV6-6,TRBJ1-4,15,CASNLGDATNEKLFF,TGTGCCAGCAACTTGGGGGATGCAACTAATGAAAAACTGTTTTTT
few,TRBD2,TRBV28,TRBJ2-3,16,CASSFGAGLATDTQYF,TGTGCCAGCAGTTTCGGGGCGGGACTAGCGACAGATACGCAGTATTTT
few,NA,TRBV5-4,TRBJ2-5,14,CASSLTQDQETQYF,TGTGCCAGCAGCTTGACCCAGGACCAAGAGACCCAGTACTTC
NA,TRBD1,TRBV30,TRBJ1-3,13,CAWDRVAGNTIYF,TGTGCCTGGGACAGGGTCGCCGGAAACACCATATATTTT
few,NA,TRBV2,TRBJ1-2,14,CASSEARGGGGYTF,TGTGCCAGCAGTGAAGCGCGGGGAGGTGGTGGCTACACCTTC
NA,NA,TRBV7-2,TRBJ2-7,17,CASSSRWGLADSSEQYF,TGTGCCAGCAGCTCAAGGTGGGGGCTAGCGGACTCCTCCGAGCAGTACTTC
many,NA,TRBV11-2,TRBJ2-3,11,CASSSNPTQYF,TGTGCCAGCAGCTCCAATCCTACGCAGTATTTT
NA,TRBD2,TRBV19,TRBJ2-6,16,CASLASGRSGANVLTF,TGTGCCAGTCTCGCTAGCGGGCGATCTGGGGCCAACGTCCTGACTTTC
NA,NA,TRBV12-3/TRBV12-4,TRBJ2-3,16,CASSGYGTKQRDTQYF,TGTGCCAGCAGTGGTTACGGCACTAAACAAAGGGATACGCAGTATTTT
NA,TRBD1,TRBV5-1,TRBJ2-3,15,CASSFSGQYTDTQYF,TGCGCCAGCAGCTTTTCGGGACAGTACACAGATACGCAGTATTTT
many,TRBD1,TRBV27,TRBJ1-1,18,CASSTLLGQGAGNTEAFF,TGTGCCAGCAGTACCCTTTTAGGACAGGGGGCGGGAAACACTGAAGCTTTCTTT
many,NA,TRBV29-1,TRBJ2-3,14,CSATTGTRADTQYF,TGCAGCGCCACAACCGGGACGCGGGCAGATACGCAGTATTTT
many,TRBD1,TRBV18,TRBJ1-1,15,CASSPESGGRTEAFF,TGTGCCAGCTCACCGGAGTCAGGGGGCCGGACTGAAGCTTTCTTT
NA,TRBD1,TRBV27,TRBJ1-2,13,CASRGTGRYGYTF,TGTGCCAGCAGGGGGACAGGGAGGTATGGCTACACCTTC
many,TRBD1,TRBV7-7,TRBJ2-5,16,CASSPWGQKAQETQYF,TGTGCCAGCAGCCCTTGGGGACAGAAAGCTCAAGAGACCCAGTACTTC
NA,NA,TRBV4-2,TRBJ1-1,16,CASSQDRGGKNTEAFF,TGTGCCAGCAGCCAAGATAGAGGGGGAAAGAACACTGAAGCTTTCTTT
NA,NA,TRBV7-9,TRBJ1-1,13,CASSRQLNTEAFF,TGTGCCAGCAGCCGACAGCTGAACACTGAAGCTTTCTTT
many,NA,TRBV18,TRBJ2-4,14,CASSPSQTKNIQYF,TGTGCCAGCTCACCAAGCCAGACCAAAAACATTCAGTACTTC
few,NA,TRBV5-1,TRBJ1-1,13,CASRVNMNTEAFF,TGCGCCAGCCGGGTAAACATGAACACTGAAGCTTTCTTT
many,TRBD1,TRBV29-1,TRBJ1-1,17,CSVRSWKGTGFSTEAFF,TGCAGCGTTCGATCATGGAAAGGGACAGGGTTCAGCACTGAAGCTTTCTTT
few,NA,TRBV6-2/TRBV6-3,TRBJ2-7,11,CASSWAYEQYF,TGTGCCAGCAGTTGGGCTTACGAGCAGTACTTC
few,NA,TRBV6-1,TRBJ2-2,15,CASSEAEGVGRELFF,TGTGCCAGCAGTGAAGCGGAGGGGGTTGGACGGGAGCTGTTTTTT
many,TRBD1,TRBV25-1,TRBJ1-5,15,CASSEGGTGNQPQHF,TGTGCCAGCAGTGAAGGAGGGACAGGCAATCAGCCCCAGCATTTT
few,NA,TRBV3-1,TRBJ2-7,14,CASSRWDRAYEQYF,TGTGCCAGCAGCCGTTGGGACCGAGCCTACGAGCAGTACTTC
few,NA,TRBV20-1,TRBJ2-7,16,CSARAASEGTSREQYF,TGCAGTGCTAGAGCCGCTTCCGAGGGGACCTCCAGGGAGCAGTACTTC
NA,TRBD2,TRBV14,TRBJ2-3,14,CASSQALSGISQYF,TGTGCCAGCAGCCAAGCCCTCAGCGGGATCTCGCAGTATTTT
NA,TRBD1,TRBV4-3,TRBJ2-3,15,CASSQDNRGPDTQYF,TGCGCCAGCAGCCAAGATAACAGGGGCCCAGATACGCAGTATTTT
NA,NA,TRBV4-3,TRBJ2-7,18,CASSQDRSRGSSPYEQYF,TGCGCCAGCAGCCAAGATCGAAGTCGGGGGAGCTCCCCCTACGAGCAGTACTTC
NA,NA,TRBV7-8,TRBJ2-4,14,CASSLVGPENIQYF,TGTGCCAGCAGCTTAGTGGGCCCAGAGAACATTCAGTACTTC
many,TRBD2,TRBV20-1,TRBJ2-5,15,CSADSSGSARETQYF,TGCAGTGCTGACAGTAGCGGGAGCGCACGGGAGACCCAGTACTTC
many,TRBD2,TRBV4-2,TRBJ2-1,15,CASSQYSGRYNEQFF,TGTGCCAGCAGCCAATATAGCGGGAGGTACAATGAGCAGTTCTTC
few,TRBD1,TRBV28,TRBJ1-5,15,CASGSGTGGNQPQHF,TGTGCCAGCGGAAGCGGGACAGGGGGCAATCAGCCCCAGCATTTT
NA,NA,TRBV7-9,TRBJ2-2,14,CASSLSSNTGELFF,TGTGCCAGCAGCTTATCTTCGAACACCGGGGAGCTGTTTTTT